Following are 23 T cell receptor beta chains from one sample sequenced in a study of T cell repertoires in cytomegalovirus infection (dated by TCRdb to the late 2010s). The treatment or condition label here, explained by the study, means: in vitro stimulation with specific CMV peptide epitopes to enrich CMV-specific T cells. The sequencer was an Illumina HiSeq 1500. TCRdb reprocessing: public reads trimmed at Q25 with fastp, clones called with MiXCR, in-frame beta chains kept. CDR3 protein duplicates are merged, each entry listing the most common genes and DNA. The sample records about 310,000 distinct CDR3 sequences, roughly 25% of which are singletons. The top ten hold about 14% of the sample. Their recognized antigens are unknown. This material consisted of cultured PBMCs, taken from culture after CMV antigen stimulation. These receptors were taken from a human donor in good health (CMV status not recorded). Some clones in this sample may be carry-over from other donors' samples.

The chain is built from TRBV28 and TRBJ2-3, with D perhaps being TRBD1 or TRBD2 (5 bases each). This CDR3 comprises 17 residues. In germline, CDR1 is MDHEN, CDR2 SYDVKM. The V and J ends lost 4 bases and 4 bases respectively, with 21 bases between them. In DNA, the CDR3 is TGTGCCAGCAGTTCGCTATGGGACCCTACCCAATCAGATACGCAGTATTTT. The encoded protein is CASSSLWDPTQSDTQYF.

The genes are TRBV24-1 and TRBJ2-1; the D gene could be TRBD1 or TRBD2 (6 bases each). V dropped 4 bases and J dropped 6 bases, with 21 bases sitting between them. CDR1 is KGHDR, CDR2 SFDVKD, per germline. The CDR3 is 17 amino acids. The CDR3 loop is CATSDSFRPGASNEQFF. CDR3 sequence (DNA): TGTGCCACCAGTGACTCCTTCCGCCCGGGGGCAAGCAATGAGCAGTTCTTC.

This clonotype occurred a few times. This chain uses TRBV12-5 with TRBJ2-5; 11 positions agree with TRBD2. Germline CDR1 and CDR2: LGHNT and FRNRAP. The trim removed 3 bases at V and 2 bases at J, leaving 5 bases unmatched. This CDR3 is built from 16 residues. Here the CDR3 reads CASGLVLAGEQETQYF. CDR3 sequence (DNA): TGTGCTAGTGGTTTAGTACTAGCGGGAGAACAAGAGACCCAGTACTTC.

In its sample, this clonotype was seen many times. V is TRBV7-2 and J is TRBJ2-5; D tentatively fits TRBD1 or TRBD2 (5 bases each). This CDR3 is 14 amino acids long. Germline V lookup: CDR1 SGHTA, CDR2 FQGNSA. V dropped 5 bases and J dropped 8 bases, with 18 bases sitting between them. The CDR3 sequence is CASSPTGPFLTQYF. DNA of the CDR3: TGTGCCAGCAGCCCGACGGGACCCTTCTTAACCCAGTACTTC. The variable domain in full, with the rest retrieved from reference TRBV7-2 and TRBJ2-5, is GAGVSQSPSNKVTEKGKDVELRCDPISGHTALYWYRQSLGQGLEFLIYFQGNSAPDKSGLPSDRFSAERTGGSVSTLTIQRTQQEDSAVYLCASSPTGPFLTQYFGPGTRLLVL.

The V gene is TRBV5-4, the J gene TRBJ2-3; either TRBD1 or TRBD2 may supply D (5 bases each). There are 14 residues in the CDR3. V lost 1 base to trimming and J lost 4 bases, with 10 bases between them. The germline V gene encodes CDR1 SGHNT and CDR2 YYREEE (reference sequence). This CDR3 reads CASSLPSRADTQYF. CDR3 DNA sequence: TGTGCCAGCAGCTTGCCTAGCAGGGCAGATACGCAGTATTTT.

The chain is built from TRBV27 and TRBJ2-2; D is possibly TRBD1 (5 bases). The CDR3 consists of 16 residues. V lost 0 bases and J 6 bases, leaving 14 bases between the germline ends. Germline-derived CDR1 and CDR2 are MNHEY and SMNVEV (reference sequence). CDR3 in amino acids: CASSLSMGPQAGELFF. In nucleotides, the CDR3 is TGTGCCAGCAGTTTATCGATGGGGCCCCAAGCCGGGGAGCTGTTTTTT.

Many counts were recorded for this clonotype. The gene calls are TRBV7-2 and TRBJ1-1; a weak D match, TRBD1 (5 bases). The CDR3 runs 14 residues. Germline V gene lookup returns CDR1 SGHTA and CDR2 FQGNSA. The germline V and J ends were trimmed by 6 bases and 4 bases, with 15 bases remaining between them. DNA for the CDR3: TGTGCCAGCAGAGAAGGGGTGGTGGGCACTGAAGCTTTCTTT. As protein: CASREGVVGTEAFF.

This clonotype was counted a few times. The genes are TRBV5-4 and TRBJ2-1; no definite D call. V was cut by 0 bases and J by 9 bases, with 16 bases left in between. Germline CDR1 reads SGHNT; CDR2 reads YYREEE (reference sequence). The CDR3 totals 15 residues. The CDR3 bases are TGTGCCAGCAGCTTGGGGCCATCAGGTTCCACTGAGCAGTTCTTC. It specifies CASSLGPSGSTEQFF.

The table lists this clonotype with a few counts. The rearrangement joins TRBV7-2 to TRBJ1-5; D is unclear. The CDR3 consists of 14 residues. The V gene's germline CDR1 is SGHTA and CDR2 FQGNSA. The V end lost 3 bases, the J end lost 2 bases, and 8 bases lay between the germline ends. DNA of the CDR3: TGTGCCAGCAGCTTGGGTGTTGGCAATCAGCCCCAGCATTTT. Protein sequence: CASSLGVGNQPQHF.

About this clonotype: This likely comes from a read error, as the CDR3 has no conserved phenylalanine or tryptophan at its end. The gene calls are TRBV7-2 and TRBJ2-1; 10 nucleotides agree with TRBD2. CDR1 SGHTA and CDR2 FQGNSA come from the germline V gene. V shed 4 bases, J shed 6 bases, and the junction held 9 bases outside the gene matches. The CDR3 contains 16 residues. CDR3 nucleotide sequence: TGTGCCAGCAGCTCGGATAGCGGGAGGAATTTCAATGAGCAGTTCTCC. Protein: CASSSDSGRNFNEQFS.

The rearrangement uses TRBV6-2 or TRBV6-3 and TRBJ2-7; D is unclear. V lost 4 bases and J lost 6, with 10 bases in between. The CDR3 is made up of 12 amino acids. Germline CDR1 and CDR2: MNHEY and SVGEGT. Here the CDR3 reads CASSWMASEQYF. In DNA form, the CDR3 reads TGTGCCAGCAGTTGGATGGCTAGCGAGCAGTACTTC.

This clonotype was detected many times. The V gene is TRBV7-2, the J gene TRBJ1-2; TRBD1 might be the D (6 bases). Germline values: CDR1 SGHTA, CDR2 FQGNSA. V lost 0 bases to trimming and J lost 3 bases, with 8 bases between them. The CDR3 covers 14 residues. CDR3: CASSLAQGYYGYTF. CDR3 coding DNA: TGTGCCAGCAGCTTAGCTCAGGGGTACTATGGCTACACCTTC.

There are many counts of this clonotype. V gene TRBV7-2 combines with J gene TRBJ1-4, with D possibly TRBD1 on 5 matching bases. This CDR3 region has 16 residues. CDR1 and CDR2 from the germline V gene are SGHTA and FQGNSA. Trimming removed 1 base from V and 4 bases from J, with 13 bases in between. The CDR3 reads CASSLVGVQNNEKLFF. DNA of the CDR3: TGTGCCAGCAGCTTAGTAGGGGTCCAAAATAATGAAAAACTGTTTTTT.

This clonotype was observed at least ten times. CDR3 DNA: TGTGCCAGCAGCTTACGAACTAGCGGCACAGATACGCAGTATTTT. Protein: CASSLRTSGTDTQYF. The chain recombines TRBV7-2 with TRBJ2-3, with 7 bases lining up with TRBD2. V shed 2 bases, J shed 1 base, and the junction held 3 bases outside the gene matches. Germline V gene data show CDR1 as SGHTA and CDR2 as FQGNSA. CDR3 length: 15 residues.

In this sample, this clonotype turned up many times. The chain recombines TRBV7-2 with TRBJ2-1; 7 bases fit TRBD1. Germline V gene data show CDR1 as SGHTA and CDR2 as FQGNSA. This CDR3 has 16 residues. The V segment lost 0 bases and the J segment 8 bases; nucleotides outside the gene matches: 10. CDR3 loop: CASSLALDRVRDEQFF. DNA of the CDR3: TGTGCCAGCAGCTTAGCCCTAGACAGGGTCCGCGATGAGCAGTTCTTC. The full variable domain, in which reference TRBV7-2 and TRBJ2-1 provide the parts outside the CDR3, is GAGVSQSPSNKVTEKGKDVELRCDPISGHTALYWYRQSLGQGLEFLIYFQGNSAPDKSGLPSDRFSAERTGGSVSTLTIQRTQQEDSAVYLCASSLALDRVRDEQFFGPGTRLTVL.

With respect to this clonotype: Possible read error: a much larger clone is one base away. This chain links TRBV12-3 or TRBV12-4 with TRBJ2-1; D is unclear. V was shortened by 6 bases and J by 9 bases, with 15 bases between the two germline ends. The CDR3 loop spans 13 amino acids. As DNA, the CDR3 is TGTGCCAGCAGGTTTAAAGCAGTCTTTGAGCAGTTCTTC. This codes for CASRFKAVFEQFF.

This clonotype was observed at least ten times. The gene calls are TRBV29-1 and TRBJ2-3; the match to TRBD2 covers 7 bases. CDR3 length: 14 residues. J gave up 4 bases and V 5 bases, and 9 bases lay outside the gene matches. Germline CDR1 is SQVTM and CDR2 is ANQGSEA. This chain's CDR3 is CSVIAGGSSDTQYF. Written as DNA, the CDR3 is TGCAGCGTTATAGCGGGCGGGAGTTCAGATACGCAGTATTTT.

This clonotype was observed once. V is TRBV9 and J is TRBJ2-1; D not certain. Trimming removed 3 bases at V and 10 bases at J, with 14 bases between. The CDR3 is 13 amino acids. CDR1 is SGDLS, CDR2 YYNGEE, per germline. DNA of the CDR3: TGTGCCAGCAGCGAGGTCCTGTTCGGGGAGCAGTTCTTC. This gives the protein CASSEVLFGEQFF.

This clonotype was counted a single time. V and J are TRBV12-3 or TRBV12-4 and TRBJ1-1, with D unclear. With 3 bases removed from V and 7 bases from J, the gap between germline ends came to 9 bases. CDR3 length: 12 residues. The CDR3 DNA reads TGTGCCAGCAGTTTCGCCGGGGATGAAGCTTTCTTT. This codes for CASSFAGDEAFF.

V and J are TRBV20-1 and TRBJ2-1; D is uncertain. The CDR3 contains 14 residues. Germline V gene data show CDR1 as DFQATT and CDR2 as SNEGSKA (reference sequence). The V and J ends lost 6 bases and 5 bases respectively, with 17 bases between them. CDR3 amino acids: CSAPTLRKDNEQFF. The CDR3 bases are TGCAGTGCCCCGACTCTCCGAAAGGACAATGAGCAGTTCTTC.

This chain joins TRBV9 and TRBJ1-1; possible D gene TRBD1, 6 bases. V shed 3 bases and J shed 5 bases, with 14 bases lying between them. Germline lookup yields CDR1 SGDLS and CDR2 YYNGEE. The CDR3 has 14 amino acids. CDR3 residues: CASSGRQVGTEAFF. DNA for the CDR3: TGTGCCAGCAGCGGACGACAGGTGGGGACTGAAGCTTTCTTT.

This clonotype was seen a handful of times. The V and J genes are TRBV6-1 and TRBJ2-7; D perhaps matches TRBD1 (6 bases). The CDR3 is made up of 15 amino acids. Germline lookup yields CDR1 MNHNS and CDR2 SASEGT. Trimming left V 6 bases short and J 5 bases short, with 20 bases between. The CDR3 DNA follows: TGTGCCAGCAGCCTTGGAACAGGGTTGTCTGACGAGCAGTACTTC. It is translated as CASSLGTGLSDEQYF.

This chain joins TRBV9 and TRBJ2-1; D not certain. Trimming took 4 bases from V and 12 from J, leaving 17 bases between them. This CDR3 contains 13 residues. Germline CDR1 is SGDLS and CDR2 is YYNGEE. The CDR3 coding sequence is TGTGCCAGCAGCTCTCGTCTGAGTAGTGGGCAGTTCTTC. Translation: CASSSRLSSGQFF.